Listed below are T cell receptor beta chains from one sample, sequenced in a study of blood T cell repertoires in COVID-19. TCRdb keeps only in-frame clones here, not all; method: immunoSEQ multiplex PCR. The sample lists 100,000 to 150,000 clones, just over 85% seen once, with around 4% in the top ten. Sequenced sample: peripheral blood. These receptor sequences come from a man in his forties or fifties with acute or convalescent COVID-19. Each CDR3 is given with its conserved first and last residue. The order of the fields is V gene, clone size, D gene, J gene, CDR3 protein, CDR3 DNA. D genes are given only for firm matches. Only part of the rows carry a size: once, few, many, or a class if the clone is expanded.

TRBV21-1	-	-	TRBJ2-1	CARERGHTYNEQFF	TGTGCCAGAGAGAGGGGACACACCTACAATGAGCAGTTCTTC
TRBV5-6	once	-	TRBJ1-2	CASSFGLGRTLTYTF	TGTGCCAGCAGCTTCGGTCTAGGGAGGACACTTACCTACACCTTC
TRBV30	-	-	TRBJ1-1	CAWRAGGRGRTEAFF	TGTGCCTGGAGAGCTGGGGGGAGGGGAAGAACTGAAGCTTTCTTT
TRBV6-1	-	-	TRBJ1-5	CASSEPSRVSNQPQHF	TGTGCCAGCAGTGAACCTAGCCGGGTAAGCAATCAGCCCCAGCATTTT
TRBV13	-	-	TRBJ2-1	CASSSRTTYNEQFF	TGTGCCAGCAGCTCCCGGACTACCTACAATGAGCAGTTCTTC
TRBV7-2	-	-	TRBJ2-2	CASSPRGPNTGELFF	TGTGCCAGCAGCCCCAGGGGACCGAACACCGGGGAGCTGTTTTTT
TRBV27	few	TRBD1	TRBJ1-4	CASRETGEREKLFF	TGTGCCAGCAGGGAGACAGGGGAACGAGAAAAACTGTTTTTT
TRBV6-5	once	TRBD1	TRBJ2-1	CASSGDRGSYNEQFF	TGTGCCAGCAGCGGGGACAGGGGATCCTACAATGAGCAGTTCTTC
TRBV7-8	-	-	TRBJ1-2	CASSLAAEDLNYGYTF	TGTGCCAGCAGCTTAGCGGCCGAAGATCTTAACTATGGCTACACCTTC
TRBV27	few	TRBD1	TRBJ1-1	CASSSGTDYTEAFF	TGTGCCAGCAGTTCGGGGACAGATTACACTGAAGCTTTCTTT
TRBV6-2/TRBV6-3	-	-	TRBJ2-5	CASSYSREGGTQYF	TGTGCCAGCAGTTACTCCAGGGAGGGGGGGACCCAGTACTTC
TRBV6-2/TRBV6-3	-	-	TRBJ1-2	CASSPGGGDYGYTF	TGTGCCAGCAGTCCGGGAGGAGGTGACTATGGCTACACCTTC
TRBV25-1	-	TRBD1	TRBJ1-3	CASSPPTGISGNTIYF	TGTGCCAGCAGTCCCCCGACAGGGATCTCTGGAAACACCATATATTTT
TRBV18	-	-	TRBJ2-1	CASQADTQNEQFF	TGTGCCAGCCAAGCGGATACTCAGAATGAGCAGTTCTTC
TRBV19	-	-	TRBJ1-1	CATIPGFGNTEAFF	TGTGCCACAATCCCAGGGTTCGGGAACACTGAAGCTTTCTTT
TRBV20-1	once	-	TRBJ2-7	CSATQGTEQYF	TGCAGTGCTACGCAGGGGACCGAGCAGTACTTC
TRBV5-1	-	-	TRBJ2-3	CASSLEKPSTDTQYF	TGCGCCAGCAGCTTGGAAAAGCCCAGCACAGATACGCAGTATTTT
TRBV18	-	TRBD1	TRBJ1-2	CASSPDRAYGYTF	TGTGCCAGCTCACCGGACAGGGCGTATGGCTACACCTTC
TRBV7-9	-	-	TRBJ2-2	CASSLRSVDAGAGELFF	TGTGCCAGCAGCTTAAGGTCGGTAGACGCTGGAGCCGGGGAGCTGTTTTTT
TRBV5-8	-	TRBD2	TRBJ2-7	CASSRTRSYEQYF	TGTGCCAGCAGCCGGACTAGATCCTACGAGCAGTACTTC
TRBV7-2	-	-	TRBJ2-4	CASSLDFNIQYF	TGTGCCAGCAGCTTAGACTTTAACATTCAGTACTTC
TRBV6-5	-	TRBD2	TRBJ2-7	CASIPGGRSSYEQYF	TGTGCCAGCATCCCGGGGGGAAGGAGCTCCTACGAGCAGTACTTC
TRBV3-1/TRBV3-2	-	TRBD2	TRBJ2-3	CASSQDSGLATDTQYF	TGTGCCAGCAGCCAAGATTCGGGACTAGCTACAGATACGCAGTATTTT
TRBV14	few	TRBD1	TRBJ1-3	CASSYRGSGNTIYF	TGTGCCAGCAGCTACAGGGGTTCTGGAAACACCATATATTTT
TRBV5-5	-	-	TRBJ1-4	CASSLQRGQREKLFF	TGTGCCAGCAGCTTGCAACGTGGCCAACGGGAAAAACTATTTTTT
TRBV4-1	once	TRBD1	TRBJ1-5	CASSQVGTGNSNQPQHF	TGCGCCAGCAGCCAAGTCGGGACAGGGAATAGCAATCAGCCCCAGCATTTT
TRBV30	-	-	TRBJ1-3	CAWSSGVRNTIYF	TGTGCCTGGAGTAGCGGGGTACGGAACACCATATATTTT
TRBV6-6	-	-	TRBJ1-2	CASERNGYTF	TGTGCCAGCGAGAGGAATGGCTACACCTTC
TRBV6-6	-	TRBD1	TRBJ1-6	CASSGDSSNSPLHF	TGTGCCAGCAGCGGGGACAGCTCTAATTCACCCCTCCACTTT
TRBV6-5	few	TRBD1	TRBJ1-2	CASSQGANYGYTF	TGTGCCAGCAGTCAGGGGGCGAACTATGGCTACACCTTC
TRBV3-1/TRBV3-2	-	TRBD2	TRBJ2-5	CASTTGTSGSGRETQYF	TGTGCCAGCACCACCGGGACTAGCGGGAGTGGAAGAGAGACCCAGTACTTC
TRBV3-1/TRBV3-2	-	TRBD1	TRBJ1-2	CASSFMTGVYGYTF	TGTGCCAGCAGCTTTATGACAGGGGTCTATGGCTACACCTTC
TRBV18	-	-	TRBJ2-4	CASSPPSQGIQYF	TGTGCCAGCTCACCACCGTCCCAGGGTATTCAGTACTTC
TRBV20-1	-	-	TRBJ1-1	CSAKSGTEAFF	TGCAGTGCTAAGTCGGGTACTGAAGCTTTCTTT
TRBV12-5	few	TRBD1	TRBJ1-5	CASGTKTGATSEPQHF	TGTGCTAGTGGTACAAAGACAGGGGCCACGTCTGAACCCCAGCATTTT
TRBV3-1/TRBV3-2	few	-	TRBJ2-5	CASSQLLEETQYF	TGTGCCAGCAGCCAATTACTCGAAGAGACCCAGTACTTC
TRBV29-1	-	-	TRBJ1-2	CSAQGGGYTF	TGCAGCGCTCAGGGTGGCGGCTACACCTTC
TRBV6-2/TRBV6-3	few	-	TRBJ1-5	CASSSGGAQHF	TGTGCCAGCAGCTCGGGGGGGGCCCAGCATTTT
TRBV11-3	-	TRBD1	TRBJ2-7	CASSLDSGTGDEQYF	TGTGCCAGCAGCTTAGATTCCGGGACAGGTGACGAGCAGTACTTC
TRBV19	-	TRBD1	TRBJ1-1	CASSRQGMNTEAFF	TGTGCCAGTAGCAGACAGGGGATGAACACTGAAGCTTTCTTT
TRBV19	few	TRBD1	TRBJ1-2	CASSNPKGGARYGYTF	TGTGCCAGTAGTAACCCCAAAGGGGGCGCTCGCTATGGCTACACCTTC
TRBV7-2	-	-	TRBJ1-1	CASSSDRRNTEAFF	TGTGCCAGCAGCTCCGACAGAAGGAACACTGAAGCTTTCTTT
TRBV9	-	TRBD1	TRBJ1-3	CASSPRGQGQQAVSGNTIYF	TGTGCCAGCAGCCCCCGGGGACAGGGACAACAGGCCGTCTCTGGAAACACCATATATTTT